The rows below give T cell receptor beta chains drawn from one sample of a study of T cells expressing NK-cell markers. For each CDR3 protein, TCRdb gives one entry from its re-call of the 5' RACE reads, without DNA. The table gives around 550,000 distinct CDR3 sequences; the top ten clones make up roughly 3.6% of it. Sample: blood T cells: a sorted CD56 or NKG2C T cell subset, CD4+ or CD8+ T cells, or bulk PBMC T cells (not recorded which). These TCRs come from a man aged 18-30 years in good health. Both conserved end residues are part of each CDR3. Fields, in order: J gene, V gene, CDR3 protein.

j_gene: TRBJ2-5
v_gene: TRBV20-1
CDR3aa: CSARDLVGENQETQYF

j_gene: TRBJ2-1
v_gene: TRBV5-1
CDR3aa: CASRLRRLAGTNEQFF

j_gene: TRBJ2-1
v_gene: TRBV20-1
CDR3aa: CSARGESSNEQFF

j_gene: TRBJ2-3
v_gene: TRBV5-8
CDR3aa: CASRHRSGGGTDTQYF

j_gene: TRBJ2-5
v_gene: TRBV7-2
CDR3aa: CASSQGSKRTQYF

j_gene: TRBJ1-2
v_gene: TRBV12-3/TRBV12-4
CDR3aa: CASSLEKGRNYGYTF

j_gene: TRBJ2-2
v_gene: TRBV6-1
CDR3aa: CASSTGTSGRAEVGELFF

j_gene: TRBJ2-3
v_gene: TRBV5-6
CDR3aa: CASKPWAGTDTQYF

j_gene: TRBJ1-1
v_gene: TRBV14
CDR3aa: CASSRLGATNTEAFF

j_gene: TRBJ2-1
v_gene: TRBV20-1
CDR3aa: CSATRQGLQNEQFF

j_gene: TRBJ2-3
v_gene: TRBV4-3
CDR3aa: CASSPYEGNTDTQYF

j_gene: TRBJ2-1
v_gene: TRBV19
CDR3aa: CASRGGPPDEQFF